What follows describes a single T cell receptor beta chain. This clonotype has a count of ten or more. The antigen this receptor binds is unknown. Nothing much larger sits one base from this clone, and base qualities are not available. The data derive from a study of CD8 T cells in ankylosing spondylitis (dated by TCRdb to 2015 to 2018). Turning to the overall study: The study profiled T cell receptor beta repertoires in healthy donors and ankylosing spondylitis patients to find disease-linked TCR variants. In total, the full study cohort was made up of 95 to 110 healthy donors and 25 or so ankylosing spondylitis patients. Peripheral blood samples were taken, and synovial fluid was additionally collected from ankylosing spondylitis patients. The research as a whole found: Blood from ankylosing spondylitis patients appeared to be characterized by a TCR beta motif composed of eight or nine highly homologous amino acid variants. A CD8+ phenotype was shown by the disease-linked clones, which were found at relatively low frequencies in peripheral blood. Some of the motif variants had been reported before in the synovial fluid and blood of reactive arthritis patients, a finding that suggests common disease-initiation mechanisms. Significant enrichment of the disease-linked clones was reported in matched synovial fluid samples from ankylosing spondylitis patients.

This sample was sequenced with an Illumina HiSeq 2500. TCR beta libraries were prepared by quantitative 5'-RACE with molecular barcodes. From the authors' description of their analysis: To identify disease-linked TCR variants, a new computational method was used, one built on a probabilistic model of VDJ rearrangement. Using fastp trimming at Q25 and MiXCR clonotype assembly, TCRdb reanalyzed the public sequencing data and kept in-frame beta chains. Every distinct CDR3 protein forms one entry, paired with its most common genes and DNA. V and J calls and clone size were set by TCRdb, not the authors. Recorded for this sample are about 130,000 distinct CDR3 sequences; around 8.5% of them occurred a single time. The biggest ten clones account for 2.5% to 4% of the sample. Its CDR3 holds 14 amino acids, cysteine through phenylalanine. Kept here is only the CDR3 DNA, which spans 42 bases and is read in frame from base 1. CDR1 SGHRS and CDR2 YFSETQ were looked up in the germline V gene. Cut back by 7 bases and 3 bases, the V and J ends lie 13 bases apart.

The clonotype comes from a male donor with ankylosing spondylitis or in good health (not recorded which). Rearrangement joined TRBV5-1 to TRBJ2-2, with a tentative D gene TRBD2 over 6 matching bases. Material: blood, either unsorted or a sorted T cell fraction (not recorded which). The DNA is TGCGCCAGCCGGAGGGACGGATACACCGGGGAGCTGTTTTTT. It translates to CASRRDGYTGELFF.